Here is one TCR beta chain with its context. Its antigen is currently unknown. Distinct nucleotide sequences in the sample also encode this CDR3. The source of the sample is a study of shared clonotypes between healthy human individuals. Study-wide points: The study found roughly 5% of naive CD4 clonotypes shared across several donors.

Researchers divided each subset's genomic DNA evenly across several immunoSEQ plates. Sequenced by immunoSEQ multiplex PCR; TCRdb stores in-frame clones only, minus some. The table shows 2 million to 2.5 million clones, with roughly 94% occurring only once. All participating donors were Caucasian adults from Nashville, Tennessee. Division of CD4+ cells produced a CD45RA+ naive subset and a CD45RA-negative memory subset. CDR1 LGHNA and CDR2 YSLEER come from the germline V gene. V shed 0 bases, J shed 2 bases, and the junction held 0 bases outside the gene matches. The CDR3 sequence is 16 residues long.

The J gene is TRBJ2-2, the V gene TRBV4-3; 10 bases map to TRBD1. The sequence was collected from a man younger than 30 in good health. The sample was naive CD4+ T cells sorted from blood. Subset denoted: CD45RA+ positively selected. The CDR3 sequence is CASSQETGGNTGELFF. The CDR3 DNA reads as TGCGCCAGCAGCCAAGAGACAGGGGGCAACACCGGGGAGCTGTTTTTT.